The entry below describes one T cell receptor beta chain. These data originate in a study of lymphopenia after photon versus proton radiotherapy. Using immunoSEQ multiplex PCR, the repertoire was profiled, and TCRdb retains in-frame clones only, with some absent. Among tens of thousands of clones listed, about 90% were seen once. The CDR3 has 13 amino acids. Germline CDR1 reads MNHNS; CDR2 reads SASEGT. J was trimmed by 8 bases and V by 4 bases; bases with no gene match: 0. The specimen was peripheral blood, collected from a patient treated with photon-based radiotherapy. The clonotype was recovered from a man between 40 and 49 years old with gastric cancer. The chain employs TRBV6-1 and TRBJ1-6, with 9 bases lining up with TRBD1. The CDR3: CASSGQGDSPLHF. In DNA, the CDR3 is TGTGCCAGCAGTGGACAGGGGGATTCACCCCTCCACTTT.